This TCR beta chain appears in the sequencing data of a study of blood T cell repertoires in COVID-19. In the study overall: Samples of COVID-19 (acute and convalescent) were obtained from the United States, Italy and Spain. The analysed material was cDNA or gDNA that came from T cells, B-cell-depleted T cells, or PBMCs.

Measured with immunoSEQ multiplex PCR; TCRdb has only the in-frame clones, and not every one. The table shows about 190,000 clones, with approximately 91% occurring only once. In germline, CDR1 is SGHVS, CDR2 FQNEAQ. Trimming cost V 4 bases and J 0 bases, with 12 bases left between them. The length of the CDR3 is 16 residues. The sequencing input was peripheral blood. V and J are TRBV7-8 and TRBJ2-2; D unresolved. The receptor was isolated from a man between 65 and 85 years old with active or convalescent COVID-19. CDR3 sequence: CASSYDTPANTGELFF. Here the CDR3 DNA reads TGTGCCAGCAGCTACGACACGCCCGCGAACACCGGGGAGCTGTTTTTT.